This TCR beta chain was found in a study of spatial heterogeneity in lung cancer. On the study more broadly: There were, on average, more than ten raw-read appearances for each unique TCR and UMI combination. Study-level findings and limits: The number of expanded tumor alpha and beta chains correlated with mutation number.

This clonotype occurred many times. Its antigen is unknown. Time point reported: sample taken at primary tumor resection. Samples came from roughly 70 TRACERx patients with untreated early-stage lung cancer. TCRdb passed the 5' RACE reads through MiXCR, listing each CDR3 protein once. The sample lists approximately 9,700 distinct CDR3 sequences, roughly 12% occurring once. Trimming removed 3 bases from V and 5 bases from J; junction bases left unmatched: 5. The CDR3 consists of 16 residues. Germline V gene data show CDR1 as SGHTA and CDR2 as FQGTGA. Here the sequenced sample was lung tumor tissue, taken at surgery. This chain links TRBV7-3 with TRBJ1-5; 12 nucleotides line up with TRBD1. This TCR came from a male donor with early-stage non-small cell lung cancer. CDR3 bases: TGTGCCAGCAGCTTGGCGGGACAGGGGGCCGATCAGCCCCAGCATTTT. It encodes CASSLAGQGADQPQHF.